The next 8 T cell receptor beta chains were all read from a single sample in a study of blood T cell repertoires in COVID-19. Profiled with immunoSEQ multiplex PCR; TCRdb holds only in-frame clones, not every one. This table has about 150,000 clones, 80% to 90% appearing once. Sequencing used peripheral blood. The receptors were sampled from a woman aged 60-70 years with COVID-19, enrolled during active disease.

This chain joins TRBV19 and TRBJ1-6, with 12 nucleotides matching TRBD1. The length of the CDR3 is 17 residues. Per germline, CDR1 LNHDA and CDR2 SQIVND (reference sequence). J was trimmed by 10 bases and V by 9 bases; bases with no gene match: 16. CDR3 sequence reads: CASTPGGTGGEGSPLHF. The CDR3 nucleotides read TGTGCCAGCACCCCGGGCGGGACAGGGGGCGAGGGATCACCCCTCCACTTT.

This clone came up once. The chain has TRBV3-1 (or the pseudogene TRBV3-2) and TRBJ2-5; D possibly corresponds to TRBD1 (6 bases). Germline assignment: CDR1 LGHDT and CDR2 YNNKEL (reference sequence). Trimming removed 0 bases from V and 7 bases from J, with 18 bases in between. The CDR3 loop spans 16 amino acids. The CDR3, as DNA: TGTGCCAGCAGCCAAGACCTCGATGGGGGCTTCGGGACCCAGTACTTC. It is translated as CASSQDLDGGFGTQYF.

CDR3 in amino acids: CASSIGRFEVSPLHF. The CDR3 nucleotides read TGTGCCAGTAGTATAGGCAGGTTTGAAGTCTCACCCCTCCACTTT. This chain links TRBV19 with TRBJ1-6; D unclear. Germline CDR1 LNHDA, CDR2 SQIVND (reference sequence). The CDR3 is 15 residues long. Trimming removed 1 base at V and 10 bases at J, with 14 bases between.

V and J are TRBV5-4 and TRBJ1-5; D might be TRBD1 (6 bases). This CDR3 is built from 15 residues. CDR1 SGHNT and CDR2 YYREEE come from the germline V gene (reference sequence). With 4 bases removed from V and 4 bases from J, the gap between germline ends came to 15 bases. The CDR3 region is CASSGTGTHNQPQHF. CDR3 nucleotide sequence: TGTGCCAGCAGCGGTACCGGGACACATAATCAGCCCCAGCATTTT.

The chain carries TRBV27 and TRBJ1-1, with D possibly being TRBD1 (5 bases). The germline V gene encodes CDR1 MNHEY and CDR2 SMNVEV (reference sequence). This CDR3 is built from 14 residues. Trimming took 6 bases from V and 1 from J, leaving 12 bases between them. CDR3 region: CASRSMGGNTEAFF. The DNA for the CDR3 is TGTGCCAGCAGGTCCATGGGGGGGAACACTGAAGCTTTCTTT.

This clone appeared a few times. The rearrangement joins TRBV29-1 to TRBJ1-2; the D gene is possibly TRBD1 (5 bases). Germline CDR1 and CDR2: SQVTM and ANQGSEA. Trimming removed 3 bases at V and 1 base at J, with 9 bases between. This CDR3 spans 13 amino acids. The CDR3 here is CSVDQGFNYGYTF. CDR3 DNA: TGCAGCGTTGATCAGGGTTTTAACTATGGCTACACCTTC.

This clone was observed a single time. This sequence joins TRBV30 and TRBJ2-2; TRBD2 matches at 8 bases. J lost 2 bases, V lost 3 bases, and 2 bases had no gene match. The germline CDR1 and CDR2 sequences are GTSNPN and SVGIG (reference sequence). The CDR3 covers 14 residues. CDR3 protein: CAWRAGANTGELFF. DNA for the CDR3: TGTGCCTGGAGAGCGGGGGCCAACACCGGGGAGCTGTTTTTT.

The rearrangement links TRBV7-9 to TRBJ1-2; 7 nucleotides align to TRBD1. Germline-derived CDR1 and CDR2 are SEHNR and FQNEAQ (reference sequence). J gave up 4 bases and V 4 bases, and 6 bases lay outside the gene matches. The CDR3 runs to 14 residues. CDR3 in DNA: TGTGCCAGCAGCTCGACAGGGAGAGGCTATGGCTACACCTTC. This codes for CASSSTGRGYGYTF.